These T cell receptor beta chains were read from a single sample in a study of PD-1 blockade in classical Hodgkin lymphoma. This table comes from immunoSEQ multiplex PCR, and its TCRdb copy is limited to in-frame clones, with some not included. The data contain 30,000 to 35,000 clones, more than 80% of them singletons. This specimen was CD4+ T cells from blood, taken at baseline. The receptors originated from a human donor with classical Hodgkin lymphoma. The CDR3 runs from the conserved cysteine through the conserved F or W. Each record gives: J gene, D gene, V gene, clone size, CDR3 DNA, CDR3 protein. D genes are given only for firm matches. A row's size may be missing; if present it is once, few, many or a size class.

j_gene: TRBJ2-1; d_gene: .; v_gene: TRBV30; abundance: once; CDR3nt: TGTGCCTGGAGCGCCCAAGGGGGACCACCACCCCCCAATGAGCAGTTCTTC; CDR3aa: CAWSAQGGPPPPNEQFF
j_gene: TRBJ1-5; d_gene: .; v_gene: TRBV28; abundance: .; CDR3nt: TGTGCCAGCAGTTTCCGGGGGCGCAATCAGCCCCAGCATTTT; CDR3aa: CASSFRGRNQPQHF
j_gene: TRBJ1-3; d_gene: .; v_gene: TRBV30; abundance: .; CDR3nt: TGTGCCTGGAAAAAATTCGAAAACACCATATATTTT; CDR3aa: CAWKKFENTIYF
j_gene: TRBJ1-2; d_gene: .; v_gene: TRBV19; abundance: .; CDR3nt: TGTGCCAGTAGTCTGGGACCATATTATGGCTACACCTTC; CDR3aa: CASSLGPYYGYTF
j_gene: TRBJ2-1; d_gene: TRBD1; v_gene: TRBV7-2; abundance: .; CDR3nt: TGTGCCAGCAGGGGACAGGGGCGCTCCAGGACCTCCTACAATGAGCAGTTCTTC; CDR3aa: CASRGQGRSRTSYNEQFF
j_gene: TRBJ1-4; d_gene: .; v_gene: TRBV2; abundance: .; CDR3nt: TGTGCCAGCAGTGTAAAAGGGCCAGCCGCGGAAAAACTGTTTTTT; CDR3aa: CASSVKGPAAEKLFF
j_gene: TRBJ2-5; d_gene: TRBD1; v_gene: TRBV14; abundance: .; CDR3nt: TGTGCCAGCAGCCAAATTTCAGGGGGCGTTGGTTCCCAAGAGACCCAGTACTTC; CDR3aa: CASSQISGGVGSQETQYF
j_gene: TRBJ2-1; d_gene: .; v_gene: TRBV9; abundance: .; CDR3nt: TGTGCCAGCAGCGTACAGGGATACAATGAGCAGTTCTTC; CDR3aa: CASSVQGYNEQFF
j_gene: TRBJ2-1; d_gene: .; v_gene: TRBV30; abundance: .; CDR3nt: TGTGCCTGGACTATTACGGGGGCCTCCTACAATGAGCAGTTCTTC; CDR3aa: CAWTITGASYNEQFF
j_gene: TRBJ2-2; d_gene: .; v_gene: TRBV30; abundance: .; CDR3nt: TGTGCCTGGAGTGGATCTAGCGTGGTCGGGGAGCTGTTTTTT; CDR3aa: CAWSGSSVVGELFF
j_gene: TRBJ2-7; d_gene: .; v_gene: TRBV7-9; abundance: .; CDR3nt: TGTGCCAGCAGCCGCGAACTAGTTTACGAGCAGTACTTC; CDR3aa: CASSRELVYEQYF
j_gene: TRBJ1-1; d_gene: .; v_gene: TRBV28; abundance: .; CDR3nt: TGTGCCAGCAGTCGAGCGGGACAAAGGAGGACTGAAGCTTTCTTT; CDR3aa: CASSRAGQRRTEAFF
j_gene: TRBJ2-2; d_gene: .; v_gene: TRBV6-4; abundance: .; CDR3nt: TGTGCCAGCACTCAGGAATCGTGGACCGGGGAGCTGTTTTTT; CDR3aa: CASTQESWTGELFF
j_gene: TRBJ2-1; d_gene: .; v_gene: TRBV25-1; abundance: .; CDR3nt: TGTGCCAGCATACGGGGCAGCTCCTACAATGAGCAGTTCTTC; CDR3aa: CASIRGSSYNEQFF
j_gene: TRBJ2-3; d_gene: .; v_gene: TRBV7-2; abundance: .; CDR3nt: TGTGCCAGCAGCTTAGACCCACTCCCGGGAGTTGATACGCAGTATTTT; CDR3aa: CASSLDPLPGVDTQYF
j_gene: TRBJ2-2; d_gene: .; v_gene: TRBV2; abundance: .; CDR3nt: TGTGCCAGCAGATCACAGGGAACCGGGGAGCTGTTTTTT; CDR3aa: CASRSQGTGELFF
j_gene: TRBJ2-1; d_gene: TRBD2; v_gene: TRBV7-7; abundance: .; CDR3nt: TGTGCCAGCAGCTCCGGGTCTGCGGGAGGGCTTAATGAGCAGTTCTTC; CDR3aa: CASSSGSAGGLNEQFF
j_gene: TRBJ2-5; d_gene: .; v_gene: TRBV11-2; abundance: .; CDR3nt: TGTGCCAGCAGCTTAGGGGGGCCCTCGGTCAGAGAGACCCAGTACTTC; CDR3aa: CASSLGGPSVRETQYF
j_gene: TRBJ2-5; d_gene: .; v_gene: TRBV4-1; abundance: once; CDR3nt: TGCGCCAGCAGCCAAGATCGGGATGGTGGGGAGACCCAGTACTTC; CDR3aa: CASSQDRDGGETQYF
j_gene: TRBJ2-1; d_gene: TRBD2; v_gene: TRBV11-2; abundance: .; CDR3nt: TGTGCCAGCAGCAGGACTAGCGGGAGGCCGAGCTCCTACAATGAGCAGTTCTTC; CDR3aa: CASSRTSGRPSSYNEQFF
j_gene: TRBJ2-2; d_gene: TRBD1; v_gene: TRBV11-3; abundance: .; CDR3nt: TGTGCCAGCAGCTACATGACAGGGGCCGGGGAGCTGTTTTTT; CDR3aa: CASSYMTGAGELFF
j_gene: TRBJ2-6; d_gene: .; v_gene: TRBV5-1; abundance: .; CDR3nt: TGCGCCAGCAGCTGGGACATCTCTGGGGCCAACGTCCTGACTTTC; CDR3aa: CASSWDISGANVLTF
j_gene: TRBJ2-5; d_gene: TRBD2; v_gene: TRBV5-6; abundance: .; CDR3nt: TGTGCCAGCAGCTTGGCCGGGACTAGTTCAGAGACCCAGTACTTC; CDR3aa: CASSLAGTSSETQYF
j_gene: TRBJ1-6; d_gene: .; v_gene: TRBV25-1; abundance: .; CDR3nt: TGTGCCAGCAGTGAATATTGGAATTCACCCCTCCACTTT; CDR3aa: CASSEYWNSPLHF
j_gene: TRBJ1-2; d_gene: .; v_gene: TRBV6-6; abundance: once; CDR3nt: TGTGCCAGCAGTTACCTAGCGGGCGGCTACACCTTC; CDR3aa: CASSYLAGGYTF
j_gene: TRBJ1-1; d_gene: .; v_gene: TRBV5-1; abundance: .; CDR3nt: TGCGCCAGCAGCTTGGATGGCGTGAACACTGAAGCTTTCTTT; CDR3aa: CASSLDGVNTEAFF
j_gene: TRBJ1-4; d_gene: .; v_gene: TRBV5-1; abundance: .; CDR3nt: TGCGCCAGCAGGTTTGTGGCAGGGCGGGATGAAAAACTGTTTTTT; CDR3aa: CASRFVAGRDEKLFF
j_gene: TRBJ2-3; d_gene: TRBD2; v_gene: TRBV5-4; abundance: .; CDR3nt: TGTGCCAGCAGCTTGGAGACTAGCGGGAGGGCGGAGACAGATACGCAGTATTTT; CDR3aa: CASSLETSGRAETDTQYF
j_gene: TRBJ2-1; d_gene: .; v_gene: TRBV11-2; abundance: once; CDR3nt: TGTGCCAGCAGCTTAGATTCAATTAGCTTTGAGCAGTTCTTC; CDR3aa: CASSLDSISFEQFF
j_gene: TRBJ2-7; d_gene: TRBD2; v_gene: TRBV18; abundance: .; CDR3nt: TGTGCCAGCTCACCCCGGACTAGCGGGATTCACGAGCAGTACTTC; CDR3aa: CASSPRTSGIHEQYF
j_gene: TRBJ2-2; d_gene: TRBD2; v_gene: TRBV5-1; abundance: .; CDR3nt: TGCGCCAGCACCCTGGGACTAGCGGGGTCGAACACCGGGGAGCTGTTTTTT; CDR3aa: CASTLGLAGSNTGELFF
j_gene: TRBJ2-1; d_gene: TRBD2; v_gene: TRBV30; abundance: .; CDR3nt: TGTGCCTGGAGTGTACTAGCGGGAGAGTTTGGTGAGCAGTTCTTC; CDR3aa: CAWSVLAGEFGEQFF
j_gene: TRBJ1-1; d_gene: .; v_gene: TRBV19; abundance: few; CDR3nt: TGTGCCAGTAGTATCCGGGCGAGGGGCACTGAAGCTTTCTTT; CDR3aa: CASSIRARGTEAFF
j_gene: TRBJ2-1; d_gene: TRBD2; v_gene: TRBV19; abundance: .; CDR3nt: TGTGCCAGTAGCCCCGGGACTAGCGTATACAATGAGCAGTTCTTC; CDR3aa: CASSPGTSVYNEQFF
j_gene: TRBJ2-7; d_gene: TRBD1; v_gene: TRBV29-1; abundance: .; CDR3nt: TGCAGCGTCGGGGACAGAGGCTACGAGCAGTACTTC; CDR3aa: CSVGDRGYEQYF
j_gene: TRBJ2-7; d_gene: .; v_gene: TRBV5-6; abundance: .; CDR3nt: TGTGCCAGCAGCCCCCTGGATACTTACGAGCAGTACTTC; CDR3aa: CASSPLDTYEQYF
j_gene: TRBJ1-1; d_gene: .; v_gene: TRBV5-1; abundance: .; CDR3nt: TGCGCCAGCAGCTCCAGGGGAGGGACTGAAGCTTTCTTT; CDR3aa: CASSSRGGTEAFF
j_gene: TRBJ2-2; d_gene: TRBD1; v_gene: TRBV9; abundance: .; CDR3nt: TGTGCCAGCCAATCGACAGGGGACCCCGGGGAGCTGTTTTTT; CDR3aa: CASQSTGDPGELFF
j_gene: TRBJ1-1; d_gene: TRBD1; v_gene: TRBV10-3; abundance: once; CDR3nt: TGTGCCATCAGGGATACGGACAGGGGTGGGGCTTTCTTT; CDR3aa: CAIRDTDRGGAFF
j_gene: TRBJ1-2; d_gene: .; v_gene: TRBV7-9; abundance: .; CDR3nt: TGTGCCAGCAGCTTTCTAGCAGAGGGCTACACCTTC; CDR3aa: CASSFLAEGYTF
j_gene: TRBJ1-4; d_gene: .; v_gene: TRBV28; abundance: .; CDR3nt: TGTGCCAGCAGCCGGGGTTGGGAAAAACTGTTTTTT; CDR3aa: CASSRGWEKLFF
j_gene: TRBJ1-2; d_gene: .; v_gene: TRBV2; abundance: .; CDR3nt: TGTGCCAGCAGTGAAAACGAACTGAAGGGCTACACCTTC; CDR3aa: CASSENELKGYTF
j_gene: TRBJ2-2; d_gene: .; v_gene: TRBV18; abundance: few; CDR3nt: TGTGCCAGCTCACCCGTAGGGTCTAACCTCGTTGCGAACACCGGGGAGCTGTTTTTT; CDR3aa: CASSPVGSNLVANTGELFF
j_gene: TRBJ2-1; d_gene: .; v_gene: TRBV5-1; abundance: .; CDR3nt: TGCGCCAGCAGCTTGGACTCGGGATTATCCTACAATGAGCAGTTCTTC; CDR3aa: CASSLDSGLSYNEQFF
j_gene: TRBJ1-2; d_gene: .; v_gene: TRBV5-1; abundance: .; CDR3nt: TGCGCCAGCAGCCCCGCCAATACTAACTATGGCTACACCTTC; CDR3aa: CASSPANTNYGYTF
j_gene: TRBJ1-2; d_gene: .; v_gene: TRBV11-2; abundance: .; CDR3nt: TGTGCCAGCAGCGCCGCAGGGAGACCTAACTATGGCTACACCTTC; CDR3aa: CASSAAGRPNYGYTF
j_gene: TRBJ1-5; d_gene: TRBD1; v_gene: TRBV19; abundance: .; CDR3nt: TGTGCCAGTAGTATCTCCCAGGGGGGGAGCCAGCCCCAGCATTTT; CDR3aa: CASSISQGGSQPQHF